A single sample gave rise to the 15 T cell receptor beta chains below, sequenced in a study of identifying expanded T cells in peripheral blood. Profiled with immunoSEQ multiplex PCR; TCRdb holds only in-frame clones, not every one. The table includes 84,000 or so clones, about nine tenths detected once. The specimen was blood. The receptors here all came from a person aged 18 to 75 in good health.

This chain links TRBV7-2 with TRBJ2-3, with D maybe TRBD2 (7 bases). CDR3 size: 15 residues. V was shortened by 6 bases and J by 4 bases, with 17 bases between the two germline ends. Germline V gene lookup returns CDR1 SGHTA and CDR2 FQGNSA. The CDR3 loop is CASRLLAGAADTQYF. DNA of the CDR3: TGTGCCAGCAGACTCCTCGCGGGGGCGGCAGATACGCAGTATTTT. Using reference TRBV7-2 and TRBJ2-3 for the parts outside the CDR3, the full variable domain is GAGVSQSPSNKVTEKGKDVELRCDPISGHTALYWYRQSLGQGLEFLIYFQGNSAPDKSGLPSDRFSAERTGGSVSTLTIQRTQQEDSAVYLCASRLLAGAADTQYFGPGTRLTVL.

The chain is built from TRBV27 and TRBJ1-3, with D hard to call. The CDR3 sequence is 18 residues long. The V gene lost 2 bases and the J gene lost 0 bases, with 17 bases spanning the gap. Germline values: CDR1 MNHEY, CDR2 SMNVEV (reference sequence). The CDR3 coding sequence is TGTGCCAGCAGTTTAAAGAGTCCGGGAGAGAGCTCTGGAAACACCATATATTTT. Encoded protein: CASSLKSPGESSGNTIYF.

This chain uses TRBV7-3 with TRBJ2-7; the D gene could be TRBD1 or TRBD2 (6 bases each). CDR1 SGHTA and CDR2 FQGTGA come from the germline V gene. The ends were cut back, 0 bases at V and 5 bases at J, with 14 bases in the middle. The CDR3 has 15 amino acids. CDR3 protein: CASSLTGGQLDEQYF. The CDR3 DNA follows: TGTGCCAGCAGCTTAACGGGGGGCCAGCTTGACGAGCAGTACTTC. Based on the CDR3 plus reference TRBV7-3 and TRBJ2-7, the full variable domain is GAGVSQTPSNKVTEKGKYVELRCDPISGHTALYWYRQSLGQGPEFLIYFQGTGAADDSGLPNDRFFAVRPEGSVSTLKIQRTERGDSAVYLCASSLTGGQLDEQYFGPGTRLTVT.

V and J are TRBV27 and TRBJ1-2, with D tentatively TRBD1 (5 bases). Trimming stripped 5 bases from V and 4 bases from J, with 17 bases between. The CDR3 is 15 amino acids. Germline assignment: CDR1 MNHEY and CDR2 SMNVEV (reference sequence). CDR3 protein: CASSAKGYGAYGYTF. The CDR3 nucleotides read TGTGCCAGCAGTGCTAAGGGGTACGGTGCCTATGGCTACACCTTC.

CDR3: CASSLMVGGRETQYF. The CDR3 region has the DNA TGTGCCAGCAGCTTAATGGTAGGAGGGAGAGAGACCCAGTACTTC. The chain carries TRBV7-2 and TRBJ2-5, with D perhaps TRBD2 (6 bases). This CDR3 is 15 amino acids long. Trimming stripped 2 bases from V and 4 bases from J, with 14 bases between. Germline V lookup: CDR1 SGHTA, CDR2 FQGNSA.

V and J are TRBV5-3 and TRBJ2-4; D remains unclear. TRBV5-3 has ORF status, its function being uncertain. The CDR3 contains 18 residues. V dropped 0 bases and J dropped 0 bases, with 16 bases sitting between them. CDR3 DNA: TGTGCCAGAAGCTTGGCTGAAAAATGCGGTCTAGCCAAAAACATTCAGTACTTC. Translating it yields CARSLAEKCGLAKNIQYF.

The V and J genes are TRBV6-5 and TRBJ2-5, with 9 bases fitting TRBD2. The CDR3 sequence is 15 residues long. CDR1 and CDR2 (germline): MNHEY, SVGAGI. The V segment lost 6 bases and the J segment 1 base; nucleotides outside the gene matches: 6. The DNA for the CDR3 is TGTGCCAGCAGGCGACTAGCGGTGCTCCAAGAGACCCAGTACTTC. It codes for CASRRLAVLQETQYF.

J is TRBJ1-5 and V is TRBV6-1; D perhaps matches TRBD1 (6 bases). The ends were cut back, 3 bases at V and 6 bases at J, with 15 bases in the middle. This CDR3 has 15 residues. Germline assignment: CDR1 MNHNS and CDR2 SASEGT. CDR3 protein: CASSDWRGMVQPQHF. In nucleotides, the CDR3 is TGTGCCAGCAGTGATTGGAGGGGGATGGTTCAGCCCCAGCATTTT.

V and J are TRBV9 and TRBJ2-5, with D perhaps matching TRBD1 (6 bases). V lost 1 base and J 5 bases, leaving 15 bases between the germline ends. The CDR3 has 15 residues. Germline CDR1 SGDLS, CDR2 YYNGEE. CDR3 in amino acids: CASSVSPGVGETQYF. The CDR3 DNA reads as TGTGCCAGCAGCGTATCCCCAGGGGTCGGGGAGACCCAGTACTTC.

This chain uses TRBV7-2 with TRBJ2-1; D might be TRBD1 (7 bases). Between the trimmed V and J ends, which lost 1 base and 12 bases, there was a span of 16 bases. The CDR3 runs to 14 residues. Germline CDR1 and CDR2: SGHTA and FQGNSA. CDR3 bases: TGTGCCAGCAGCTTAGGAAGACAGGGAGGTGCGCAGTTCTTC. Its translation: CASSLGRQGGAQFF.

The chain recombines TRBV7-2 with TRBJ2-7; the D gene is possibly TRBD1 (6 bases). Germline CDR1 SGHTA, CDR2 FQGNSA. Trimming left V 6 bases short and J 7 bases short, with 19 bases between. The length of the CDR3 is 14 residues. The CDR3 DNA is TGTGCCAGCAGTACCACAGGGCCCTTCTCGGAGCAGTACTTC. Translated: CASSTTGPFSEQYF.

The rearrangement links TRBV19 to TRBJ2-5; D is unclear. This CDR3 is built from 13 residues. The V end lost 4 bases, the J end lost 4 bases, and 10 bases lay between the germline ends. CDR1 is LNHDA and CDR2 is SQIVND in the germline V gene (reference sequence). CDR3 sequence (DNA): TGTGCCAGTAGTACGCGGTGGCGAGAGACCCAGTACTTC. It encodes CASSTRWRETQYF.

This sequence joins TRBV6-1 and TRBJ2-3; no firm D call. This CDR3 contains 12 residues. Trimming shortened V by 6 bases and J by 5 bases, and 9 bases separated the two germline ends. The germline V gene encodes CDR1 MNHNS and CDR2 SASEGT. DNA for the CDR3: TGTGCCAGCAGCGCCAGTGGAGATACGCAGTATTTT. Protein product: CASSASGDTQYF.

V and J are TRBV10-3 and TRBJ2-1, with 7 positions matching TRBD2. CDR3 length: 14 residues. V lost 2 bases to trimming and J lost 3 bases; unmatched junction nucleotides: 1. CDR1 and CDR2 from the germline V gene are ENHRY and SYGVKD. CDR3 in amino acids: CAISERGGYNEQFF. CDR3 bases: TGTGCCATCAGTGAGCGCGGGGGCTACAATGAGCAGTTCTTC.

The J gene is TRBJ2-2, the V gene TRBV7-2; possibly TRBD1 for D (6 bases). Germline V lookup: CDR1 SGHTA, CDR2 FQGNSA. The CDR3 is 13 amino acids. Trimming stripped 3 bases from V and 7 bases from J, with 9 bases between. The CDR3 DNA follows: TGTGCCAGCAGCTTCACAGGGTTCGGGGAGCTGTTTTTT. Its protein product is CASSFTGFGELFF.